Here is one TCR beta chain with its context. This specimen comes from a study of blood T cell repertoires in COVID-19. About the research overall: Sites in the United States, Italy and Spain provided acute and convalescent COVID-19 samples. PBMCs, B-cell-depleted T cells, or T cells provided the cDNA or gDNA that made up the material.

Trimming removed 0 bases at V and 9 bases at J, with 8 bases between. The V gene's germline CDR1 is LGHNA and CDR2 YSLEER. The CDR3 has 12 residues. Original processing methods: Reference gene primer amplification gave nucleated cell count estimates. Only in-frame clones appear in the TCRdb table, and some are missing; sequencing was by immunoSEQ multiplex PCR. V and J calls plus clone size are reproduced from that table; the DNA served to infer D and trimming. The sample contains 150,000 to 200,000 clones, roughly 88% of which appear only once. The rearrangement links TRBV4-3 to TRBJ1-2; no definite D call. The clonotype was recovered from an elderly woman with active or convalescent COVID-19. Sequenced input: peripheral blood. The CDR3 DNA follows: TGCGCCAGCAGCCAAGAGGGGAGGAGCTACACCTTC. This sequence encodes CASSQEGRSYTF.